These T cell receptor beta chains were read from a single sample in a study of early T cells in non-severe SARS-CoV-2 infection. TCRdb recomputed calls from the 5' RACE reads with MiXCR, one row per CDR3 protein. Among more than 15,000 distinct CDR3 sequences listed, around 6% were seen once. The sequences come from whole blood, collected at baseline. The receptors stem from an adult who was a healthcare worker with PCR-confirmed SARS-CoV-2 infection or an uninfected control (not recorded which). CDR3s include the opening cysteine and the closing phenylalanine or tryptophan. A D gene is named only where the DNA matches it firmly. For some rows the clone size is stated as once, few or many, or as a class when expanded; others skip it.

V gene	clone size	D gene	J gene	CDR3 DNA	CDR3 protein
TRBV5-1	medium-sized	TRBD2	TRBJ2-2	TGCGCCAGCAGCTCCAGCGGGGGGGTCGGCACCGGGGAGCTGTTTTTT	CASSSSGGVGTGELFF
TRBV30	many	TRBD1	TRBJ1-2	TGTGCCTGGAAAATAAGACCGGGACAGCCTGTCTATGGCTACACCTTC	CAWKIRPGQPVYGYTF
TRBV20-1	many	.	TRBJ2-1	TGCAGTGCTATCTCCCCACGGGCAAAACAGTTCTTC	CSAISPRAKQFF
TRBV9	many	TRBD2	TRBJ2-1	TGTGCCAGCAGCCTGACTAGCGGGGGGTCTTACAATGAGCAGTTCTTC	CASSLTSGGSYNEQFF
TRBV6-5	many	.	TRBJ1-1	TGTGCCAGCAGTTACTCGGCAGGCCGGTGGGGGAACACTGAAGCTTTCTTT	CASSYSAGRWGNTEAFF
TRBV6-1	.	.	TRBJ1-5	TGTGCCAGCAAGGGATTTTCCGAGCCCCAGCATTTT	CASKGFSEPQHF
TRBV20-1	.	.	TRBJ2-2	TGCAGTGCTAGAGATCTGCAGAAGAACACCGGGGAGCTGTTTTTT	CSARDLQKNTGELFF
TRBV29-1	.	TRBD1	TRBJ2-5	TGCAGCTCCTGGGACAGGGTGCAAGAGACCCAGTACTTC	CSSWDRVQETQYF
TRBV5-1	many	.	TRBJ2-3	TGCGCCAGCAGCTTGGTCCTGGGGGCTAATGGGGATACGCAGTATTTT	CASSLVLGANGDTQYF
TRBV5-1	.	.	TRBJ1-4	TGCGCCAGCAGCTTGGCAGGGTCAACTAATGAAAAACTGTTTTTT	CASSLAGSTNEKLFF
TRBV4-3	many	.	TRBJ1-1	TGCGCCAGCAGCCATACCAGGTACCGCCTGAACACTGAAGCTTTCTTT	CASSHTRYRLNTEAFF
TRBV5-1	many	.	TRBJ2-2	TGCGCCAGCAGCTTAGTCAGGGGCCCGAACACCGGGGAGCTGTTTTTT	CASSLVRGPNTGELFF
TRBV19	many	TRBD1	TRBJ1-1	TGTGCCAGTAGAAAGGACAGGGGAGTAGCTTTCTTT	CASRKDRGVAFF
TRBV14	many	.	TRBJ2-3	TGTGCCAGCAGCCAAGAGGGACGGAGCACAGATACGCAGTATTTT	CASSQEGRSTDTQYF
TRBV10-2	many	TRBD1	TRBJ1-6	TGCGCCAGCACCCTAAACCGGGGACAGGGAGGAAATTCACCCCTCCACTTT	CASTLNRGQGGNSPLHF
TRBV18	.	TRBD2	TRBJ2-5	TGTGCCAGCGAAGGGAGTAGCGGGGTCCAAGAGACCCAGTACTTC	CASEGSSGVQETQYF
TRBV6-1	few	.	TRBJ2-5	TGTGCCAGCAGTGTAAACTCTGGGGAGACCCAGTACTTC	CASSVNSGETQYF
TRBV4-2	.	TRBD2	TRBJ2-2	TGTGCCAGCAGCCAAGACGCCCAAGCGGGGGGCACCGGGGAGCTGTTTTTT	CASSQDAQAGGTGELFF
TRBV11-2	many	TRBD1	TRBJ1-3	TGTGCCAGCAGGCCAAGACAGGGTTACTCCGGAAACACCATATATTTT	CASRPRQGYSGNTIYF
TRBV7-3	medium-sized	TRBD1	TRBJ2-5	TGTGCCAGCAGCTCGGGACAGCTTCAAGAGACCCAGTACTTC	CASSSGQLQETQYF
TRBV7-6	many	TRBD1	TRBJ1-3	TGTGCCAGCAGCATACCCACAGGGGGATCTGGAAACACCATATATTTT	CASSIPTGGSGNTIYF
TRBV6-4	many	TRBD1	TRBJ1-2	TGTGCCAGCAGTGAGGTTGGACAGGGGTGGCACGGCTACACCTTC	CASSEVGQGWHGYTF
TRBV6-6	many	.	TRBJ2-5	TGTGCCAGCAGCATCATGCGGGGATCTCAAGAGACCCAGTACTTC	CASSIMRGSQETQYF
TRBV9	many	TRBD2	TRBJ2-7	TGTGCCAGCAGCGCAGTTGGGGGAACTAGCGGGGCCGACGAGCAGTACTTC	CASSAVGGTSGADEQYF
TRBV5-1	many	TRBD2	TRBJ2-1	TGCGCCAGCAGCCCTAGGACTAGCGGCTACAATGAGCAGTTCTTC	CASSPRTSGYNEQFF
TRBV10-3	medium-sized	.	TRBJ2-1	TGTGCCATCAGTGCCTCCGTAGATCGGGGTAGGGACAATGAGCAGTTCTTC	CAISASVDRGRDNEQFF
TRBV13	many	TRBD1	TRBJ1-4	TGTGCCAGCAGCATCGGACAGGCACTTAATGAAAAACTGTTTTTT	CASSIGQALNEKLFF
TRBV3-1	.	.	TRBJ1-3	TGTGCCAGCAGCCAAGTTACAGGGACCTCTGGAAACACCATATATTTT	CASSQVTGTSGNTIYF
TRBV2	many	.	TRBJ1-1	TGTGCCAGCAGTGCTAATGAATACCCGAACACTGAAGCTTTCTTT	CASSANEYPNTEAFF
TRBV7-6	few	.	TRBJ1-1	TGTGCCAGCAGCCCAGAACCCGATCCGAACACTGAAGCTTTCTTT	CASSPEPDPNTEAFF
TRBV11-2	many	TRBD2	TRBJ2-5	TGTGCCAGCAGCTTTTCAGCGGGGGGACAAGAGACCCAGTACTTC	CASSFSAGGQETQYF
TRBV7-7	.	TRBD1	TRBJ2-5	TGTGCCAGCAGCTCGGGACAGCAAGAGACCCAGTACTTC	CASSSGQQETQYF
TRBV18	many	TRBD1	TRBJ2-3	TGTGCCAGCTCACTCTCCGGGACAGGGGACACAGATACGCAGTATTTT	CASSLSGTGDTDTQYF
TRBV15	medium-sized	.	TRBJ2-7	TGTGCCACCAGCAGAGATTCTGGAGGGGCCCGCTACGAGCAGTACTTC	CATSRDSGGARYEQYF
TRBV6-6	many	TRBD1	TRBJ1-5	TGTGCCAGCAGTTACCCGGGACAGGGGAGTCAGCCCCAGCATTTT	CASSYPGQGSQPQHF
TRBV7-2	many	.	TRBJ2-7	TGTGCCAGCAGCTTAGCGCCTCAGGGGCGGGGTCGGAACGAGCAGTACTTC	CASSLAPQGRGRNEQYF
TRBV4-1	many	.	TRBJ2-2	TGCGCCAGCAGGAAAGAGAGCACCGGGGAGCTGTTTTTT	CASRKESTGELFF
TRBV14	few	.	TRBJ2-2	TGTGCCAGCAGCCAAGATCATGTGGGCACCGGGGAGCTGTTTTTT	CASSQDHVGTGELFF
TRBV4-3	.	.	TRBJ2-3	TGCGCCAGCGGGGAGCGAGGGGCGGATACGCAGTATTTT	CASGERGADTQYF